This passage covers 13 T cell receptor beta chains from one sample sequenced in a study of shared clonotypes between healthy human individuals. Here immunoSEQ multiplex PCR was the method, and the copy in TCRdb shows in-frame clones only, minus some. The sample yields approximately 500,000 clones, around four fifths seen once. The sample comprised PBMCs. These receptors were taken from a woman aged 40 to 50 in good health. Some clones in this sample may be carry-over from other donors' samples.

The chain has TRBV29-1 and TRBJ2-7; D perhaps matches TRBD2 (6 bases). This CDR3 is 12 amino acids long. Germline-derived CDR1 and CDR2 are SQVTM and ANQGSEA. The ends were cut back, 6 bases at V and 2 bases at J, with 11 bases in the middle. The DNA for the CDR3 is TGCAGCGTGGGGGGTACACCCTACGAGCAGTACTTC. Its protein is CSVGGTPYEQYF.

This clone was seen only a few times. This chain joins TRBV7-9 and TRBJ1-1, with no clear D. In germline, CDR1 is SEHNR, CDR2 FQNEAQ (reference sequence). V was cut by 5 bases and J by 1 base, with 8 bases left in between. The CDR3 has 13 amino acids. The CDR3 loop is CASSNGANTEAFF. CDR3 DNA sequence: TGTGCCAGCAGCAACGGAGCGAACACTGAAGCTTTCTTT.

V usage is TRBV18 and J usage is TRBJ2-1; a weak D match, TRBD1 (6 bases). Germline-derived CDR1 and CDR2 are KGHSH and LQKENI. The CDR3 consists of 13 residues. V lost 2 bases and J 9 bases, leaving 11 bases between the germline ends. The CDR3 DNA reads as TGTGCCAGCTCACCAACAGGGAATACTGAGCAGTTCTTC. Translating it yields CASSPTGNTEQFF. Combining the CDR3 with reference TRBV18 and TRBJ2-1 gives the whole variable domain NAGVMQNPRHLVRRRGQEARLRCSPMKGHSHVYWYRQLPEEGLKFMVYLQKENIIDESGMPKERFSAEFPKEGPSILRIQQVVRGDSAAYFCASSPTGNTEQFFGPGTRLTVL.

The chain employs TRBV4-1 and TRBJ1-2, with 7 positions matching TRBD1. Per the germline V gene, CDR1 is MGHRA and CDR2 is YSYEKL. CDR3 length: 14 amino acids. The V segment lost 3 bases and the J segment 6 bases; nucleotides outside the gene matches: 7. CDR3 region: CASSQDRSLHGYTF. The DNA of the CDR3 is TGCGCCAGCAGCCAGGACAGGTCCCTACATGGCTACACCTTC.

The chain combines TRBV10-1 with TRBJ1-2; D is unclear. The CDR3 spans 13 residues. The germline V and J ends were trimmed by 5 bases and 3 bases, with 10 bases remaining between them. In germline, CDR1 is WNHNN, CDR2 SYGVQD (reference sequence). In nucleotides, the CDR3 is TGCGCCAGCAGTAGGAGCCGCGACTATGGCTACACCTTC. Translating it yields CASSRSRDYGYTF.

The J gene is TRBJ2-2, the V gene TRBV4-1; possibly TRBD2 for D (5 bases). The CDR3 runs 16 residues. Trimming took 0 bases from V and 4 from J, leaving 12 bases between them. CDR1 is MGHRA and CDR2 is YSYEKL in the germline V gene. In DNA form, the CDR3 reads TGCGCCAGCAGCCAAGATAGGGCTAGCCGCACCGGGGAGCTGTTTTTT. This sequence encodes CASSQDRASRTGELFF.

The CDR3 here is CASSPRLARGYNEQFF. In DNA form, the CDR3 reads TGTGCCAGCAGCCCCCGACTAGCGAGAGGGTACAATGAGCAGTTCTTC. The gene calls are TRBV11-1 and TRBJ2-1, with 8 bases fitting TRBD2. CDR1 and CDR2 (germline): SGHAT, FQDESV (reference sequence). V trimming: 5 bases; J trimming: 4 bases; junction bases outside the gene matches: 10. CDR3 size: 16 residues.

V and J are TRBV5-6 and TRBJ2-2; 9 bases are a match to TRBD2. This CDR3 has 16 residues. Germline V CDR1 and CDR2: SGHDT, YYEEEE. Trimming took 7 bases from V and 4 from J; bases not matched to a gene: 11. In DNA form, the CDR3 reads TGTGCCAGCGGATTTATTGGGACTAGCTTCACCGGGGAGCTGTTTTTT. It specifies CASGFIGTSFTGELFF.

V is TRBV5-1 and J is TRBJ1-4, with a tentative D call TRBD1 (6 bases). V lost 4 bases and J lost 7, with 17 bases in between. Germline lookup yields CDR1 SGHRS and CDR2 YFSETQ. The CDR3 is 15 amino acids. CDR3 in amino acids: CASSPGGGETEKLFF. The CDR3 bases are TGCGCCAGCAGCCCCGGAGGGGGGGAGACTGAAAAACTGTTTTTT.

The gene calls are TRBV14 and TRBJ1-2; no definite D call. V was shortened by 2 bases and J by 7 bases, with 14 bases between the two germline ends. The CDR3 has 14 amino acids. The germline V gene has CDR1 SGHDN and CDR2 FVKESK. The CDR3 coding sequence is TGTGCCAGCAGCCAACGCGACGGGTTCGTTGGCTACACCTTC. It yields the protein CASSQRDGFVGYTF.

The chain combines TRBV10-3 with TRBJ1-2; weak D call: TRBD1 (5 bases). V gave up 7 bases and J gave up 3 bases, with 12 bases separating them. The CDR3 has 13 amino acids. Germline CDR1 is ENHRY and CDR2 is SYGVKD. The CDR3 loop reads CAITQGRHYGYTF. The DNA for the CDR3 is TGTGCCATCACCCAGGGACGCCACTATGGCTACACCTTC.

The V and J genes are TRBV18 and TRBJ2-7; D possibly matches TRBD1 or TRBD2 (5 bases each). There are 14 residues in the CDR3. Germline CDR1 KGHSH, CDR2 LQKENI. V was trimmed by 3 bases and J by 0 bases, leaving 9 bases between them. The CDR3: CASSPSGSSYEQYF. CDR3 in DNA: TGTGCCAGCTCACCTTCAGGGAGCTCCTACGAGCAGTACTTC. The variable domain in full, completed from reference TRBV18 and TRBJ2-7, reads NAGVMQNPRHLVRRRGQEARLRCSPMKGHSHVYWYRQLPEEGLKFMVYLQKENIIDESGMPKERFSAEFPKEGPSILRIQQVVRGDSAAYFCASSPSGSSYEQYFGPGTRLTVT.

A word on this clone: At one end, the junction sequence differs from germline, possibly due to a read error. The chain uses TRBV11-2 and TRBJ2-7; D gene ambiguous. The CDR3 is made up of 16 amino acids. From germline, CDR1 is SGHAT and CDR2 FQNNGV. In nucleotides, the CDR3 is TGTGCCAGCAGCCCTAGTCCTGAAAAGCACTCCTACGAGCAGTGCTTC. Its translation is CASSPSPEKHSYEQCF. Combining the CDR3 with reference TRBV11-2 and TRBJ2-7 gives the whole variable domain EAGVAQSPRYKIIEKRQSVAFWCNPISGHATLYWYQQILGQGPKLLIQFQNNGVVDDSQLPKDRFSAERLKGVDSTLKIQPAKLEDSAVYLCASSPSPEKHSYEQCFGPGTRLTVT.